The 25 T cell receptor beta chains in this list originate from one sample, sequenced in a study of breast tumors, draining lymph nodes, adjacent tissues. TCRdb called the multiplex PCR reads again in MiXCR, with one record for every CDR3 protein. The data contain approximately 140,000 distinct CDR3 sequences, 30% to 35% of them seen just once; the ten biggest clones take up roughly 2.2%. Samples came from axillary lymph nodes draining the breast cancer. The specimen was axillary lymph node tissue. The source is a female donor with breast cancer. Some clones in this sample may be carry-over from other donors' samples.

This clonotype was recorded many times. The rearrangement links TRBV19 to TRBJ1-2; the D gene is possibly TRBD1 (6 bases). The CDR3 sequence is 15 residues long. Germline CDR1 and CDR2: LNHDA and SQIVND (reference sequence). V was shortened by 3 bases and J by 6 bases, with 17 bases between the two germline ends. The CDR3 region has the DNA TGTGCCAGTAGTATCGGCCCTGAGGCAGGGGATGGCTACACCTTC. Translation: CASSIGPEAGDGYTF.

There are many counts of this clonotype. This chain links TRBV2 with TRBJ2-1, with D tentatively TRBD1 (7 bases). This CDR3 comprises 12 residues. Trimming stripped 7 bases from V and 7 bases from J, with 11 bases between. The V gene's germline CDR1 is SNHLY and CDR2 FYNNEI. DNA for the CDR3: TGTGCCAGCACGACAGGGAGGAATGAGCAGTTCTTC. This translates into CASTTGRNEQFF. Looking up the rest from reference TRBV2 and TRBJ2-1 gives the full variable domain: EPEVTQTPSHQVTQMGQEVILRCVPISNHLYFYWYRQILGQKVEFLVSFYNNEISEKSEIFDDQFSVERPDGSNFTLKIRSTKLEDSAMYFCASTTGRNEQFFGPGTRLTVL.

This clonotype has a count of ten or more. The rearrangement links TRBV7-2 to TRBJ2-1; no firm D call. With 1 base removed from V and 0 bases from J, the gap between germline ends came to 10 bases. Per germline, CDR1 SGHTA and CDR2 FQGNSA. This CDR3 contains 16 residues. CDR3 residues: CASSLGVRSSYNEQFF. The DNA of the CDR3 is TGTGCCAGCAGCTTAGGGGTTAGAAGCTCCTACAATGAGCAGTTCTTC.

This clonotype came up many times. The rearrangement uses TRBV27 and TRBJ1-6; D is perhaps TRBD1 (6 bases). Germline CDR1 is MNHEY and CDR2 is SMNVEV (reference sequence). The CDR3 spans 13 residues. V was shortened by 6 bases and J by 7 bases, with 10 bases between the two germline ends. This CDR3 is CASRRTANSPLHF. CDR3 nucleotide sequence: TGTGCCAGCAGAAGGACAGCGAATTCACCCCTCCACTTT.

Regarding this clonotype: A much larger clone differs by one base, so this may be a read error. The chain links TRBV20-1 to TRBJ1-5; 8 nucleotides match TRBD1. Germline assignment: CDR1 DFQATT and CDR2 SNEGSKA (reference sequence). CDR3 length: 15 amino acids. Germline trimming cut 3 bases from V and 6 bases from J; bases unmatched to any gene: 10. In nucleotides, the CDR3 is TGCAGTGCTAGCCCAGGACAGGGCGCCGCTCAGCCCCAGCATTTT. Its translation: CSASPGQGAAQPQHF.

Many counts were recorded for this clonotype. The rearrangement joins TRBV7-2 to TRBJ2-2; possible D gene TRBD2, 7 bases. CDR3 length: 17 residues. V dropped 5 bases and J dropped 3 bases, with 19 bases sitting between them. Per germline, CDR1 SGHTA and CDR2 FQGNSA. The CDR3 protein is CASSPRQGRADTGELFF. CDR3 sequence (DNA): TGTGCCAGCAGCCCCCGCCAGGGGAGGGCGGACACCGGGGAGCTGTTTTTT. The whole variable domain, remainder taken from reference TRBV7-2 and TRBJ2-2, is GAGVSQSPSNKVTEKGKDVELRCDPISGHTALYWYRQSLGQGLEFLIYFQGNSAPDKSGLPSDRFSAERTGGSVSTLTIQRTQQEDSAVYLCASSPRQGRADTGELFFGEGSRLTVL.

In this sample, this clonotype turned up once. The chain recombines TRBV19 with TRBJ2-4, with a weak D call TRBD1 (8 bases). V was clipped by 3 bases and J by 9 bases, with 21 bases between them. The germline CDR1 and CDR2 sequences are LNHDA and SQIVND (reference sequence). This CDR3 region has 16 residues. DNA for the CDR3: TGTGCCAGTAGTATTCGGACAGGGAGGACGGGAGGCATTCAGTACTTC. It translates to CASSIRTGRTGGIQYF. Supplemented by reference TRBV19 and TRBJ2-4, the full variable domain reads DGGITQSPKYLFRKEGQNVTLSCEQNLNHDAMYWYRQDPGQGLRLIYYSQIVNDFQKGDIAEGYSVSREKKESFPLTVTSAQKNPTAFYLCASSIRTGRTGGIQYFGAGTRLSVL.

This chain links TRBV6-1 with TRBJ2-1; D tentatively fits TRBD1 or TRBD2 (5 bases each). Germline V gene lookup returns CDR1 MNHNS and CDR2 SASEGT. Trimming left V 0 bases short and J 7 bases short, with 10 bases between. CDR3 length: 14 residues. The CDR3 reads CASSEAGVWNEQFF. For the CDR3, the DNA is TGTGCCAGCAGTGAAGCGGGGGTCTGGAATGAGCAGTTCTTC.

The chain joins TRBV9 to TRBJ2-5; unclear D gene. CDR1 and CDR2 (germline): SGDLS, YYNGEE. Trimming left V 4 bases short and J 5 bases short, with 21 bases between. CDR3 length: 16 amino acids. The CDR3 DNA is TGTGCCAGCAGCCTCCCAGTGGGCGATGAGCGTGAGACCCAGTACTTC. This codes for CASSLPVGDERETQYF.

On this clonotype itself: With a much larger clone just one base away, this may be a read error. The chain couples TRBV7-9 to TRBJ2-3; TRBD2 agrees at 14 bases. Per germline, CDR1 SEHNR and CDR2 FQNEAQ (reference sequence). The CDR3 is 18 residues long. The CDR3 DNA is TGTGCCAGCAGCTTATCGAGCGGACTAGCGGGGGGCACACATACGCAGTATTTT. Protein product: CASSLSSGLAGGTHTQYF.

In regard to this clonotype: Relative to the germline gene, one junction end is altered; a read error may explain this. V gene TRBV20-1 combines with J gene TRBJ2-1, with D possibly matching TRBD2 (5 bases). Germline V gives CDR1 DFQATT, CDR2 SNEGSKA (reference sequence). This CDR3 contains 13 residues. The DNA for the CDR3 is TGCAGTGCTAGACCCACTCCGGGGTTTGAGCGGTTCTTC. Amino acids: CSARPTPGFERFF.

With regard to this clonotype: A much more abundant neighbour one base away suggests this may be a read error. The V call is TRBV6-2 or TRBV6-3, the J call TRBJ2-1; D is ambiguous. Trimming stripped 5 bases from V and 7 bases from J, with 12 bases between. CDR1 MNHEY and CDR2 SVGEGT come from the germline V gene. The CDR3 extends over 13 amino acids. In DNA, the CDR3 is TGTGCCAGCAGTGCCTGGATCCTAAATGAGCAGTTCTTC. It codes for CASSAWILNEQFF.

To note about this clonotype: The missing conserved phenylalanine or tryptophan at the end of this CDR3 makes a read error likely. It is unclear where the CDR3 begins or ends on the DNA, so no DNA is shown, and the CDR3 is as TCRdb lists it. The chain employs TRBV19 and TRBJ2-6; TRBD2 is the table's D call, not checked against the DNA. CDR1 and CDR2 from the germline V gene are LNHDA and SQIVND (reference sequence). With termini counted, the CDR3 has 12 amino acids. CDR3 protein: CASKGIRGLDRT.

There are a few counts of this clonotype. The rearrangement uses TRBV6-1 and TRBJ1-2; the D gene is possibly TRBD1 (5 bases). The CDR3 spans 14 residues. The germline V gene has CDR1 MNHNS and CDR2 SASEGT. The V end was cut by 4 bases, the J end by 6 bases, with 15 bases between. The CDR3 protein is CASSGPGRGNGYTF. The CDR3 nucleotides are TGTGCCAGCAGTGGCCCCGGTAGGGGTAATGGCTACACCTTC.

The chain joins TRBV12-3 or TRBV12-4 to TRBJ1-5, with D unclear. The ends were cut back, 6 bases at V and 6 bases at J, with 9 bases in the middle. CDR3 length: 12 amino acids. CDR3 nucleotides: TGTGCCAGCAGGGGCGCGGCTCAGCCCCAGCATTTT. This sequence encodes CASRGAAQPQHF.

On this clonotype: This sequence may be a read error, since a much larger clone differs from it by one base. The V gene is TRBV6-1, the J gene TRBJ1-2; D might be TRBD1 (6 bases). The CDR3 covers 12 residues. Germline values: CDR1 MNHNS, CDR2 SASEGT. V shed 5 bases and J shed 8 bases, with 12 bases lying between them. This chain's CDR3 is CASSLQTGGYTF. The CDR3 nucleotides read TGTGCCAGCAGTCTCCAGACAGGAGGCTACACCTTC.

As regards this clonotype: This may be a read error: a much more frequent sequence differs by one nucleotide. This chain links TRBV2 with TRBJ2-5; D is possibly TRBD1 or TRBD2 (6 bases each). The germline V gene has CDR1 SNHLY and CDR2 FYNNEI. The V gene lost 8 bases and the J gene lost 5 bases, with 21 bases spanning the gap. This CDR3 has 15 residues. The CDR3 loop is CASGYRGQGPETQYF. DNA of the CDR3: TGTGCCAGCGGTTACCGGGGGCAGGGGCCGGAGACCCAGTACTTC.

Turning to this clonotype: This may come from a read error, since a much larger clone is one base off. V is TRBV6-2 or TRBV6-3 and J is TRBJ1-2, with a weak D call TRBD1 (5 bases). The CDR3 runs 15 residues. Germline loops: CDR1 MNHEY, CDR2 SVGEGT. Trimming took 8 bases from V and 0 from J, leaving 16 bases between them. The CDR3 loop reads CASVPRARTNYGYTF. CDR3 nucleotides: TGTGCCAGCGTACCCAGGGCACGAACTAACTATGGCTACACCTTC.

This clonotype was recorded at least ten times. The rearrangement joins TRBV19 to TRBJ2-4; no clear D. The V end was cut by 3 bases, the J end by 2 bases, with 5 bases between. The CDR3 runs 13 residues. CDR1 and CDR2 (germline): LNHDA, SQIVND (reference sequence). The chain's CDR3 is CASSISSKNIQYF. CDR3 bases: TGTGCCAGTAGTATTTCGTCCAAAAACATTCAGTACTTC.

This clonotype was detected ten times or more. The CDR3 does not close with the conserved phenylalanine or tryptophan, likely indicating a read error. This chain links TRBV7-2 with TRBJ2-5; the D call may be TRBD1 or TRBD2 (5 bases each). The CDR3 is made up of 14 amino acids. V lost 5 bases and J lost 2, with 12 bases in between. Germline V gene lookup returns CDR1 SGHTA and CDR2 FQGNSA. CDR3 residues: CASSPGTAQETQYL. CDR3 bases: TGTGCCAGCAGCCCGGGGACGGCTCAAGAGACCCAGTACCTC.

Ten or more counts support this clonotype. The chain joins TRBV19 to TRBJ2-6; 8 nucleotides align to TRBD1. Germline assignment: CDR1 LNHDA and CDR2 SQIVND (reference sequence). Trimming at V came to 2 bases and at J to 0 bases, leaving 15 bases not matched to a gene. The length of the CDR3 is 21 residues. The CDR3 sequence is CASSITGGVTGVLSGANVLTF. The CDR3 bases are TGTGCCAGTAGTATAACCGGGGGAGTGACAGGGGTTCTCTCTGGGGCCAACGTCCTGACTTTC.

This clonotype was found many times. V is TRBV20-1 and J is TRBJ2-1; TRBD2 matches 11 bases. The CDR3 length is 19 residues. The trim removed 1 base at V and 0 bases at J, leaving 11 bases unmatched. The germline V gene has CDR1 DFQATT and CDR2 SNEGSKA (reference sequence). The CDR3 DNA is TGCAGTGCTAGAGTACCAGGGCCTAGCGGGGGGAGCTCCTACAATGAGCAGTTCTTC. Translation gives CSARVPGPSGGSSYNEQFF.

Ten or more counts support this clonotype. A junction end diverges from the germline sequence, so it may reflect a read error. The chain employs TRBV6-5 and TRBJ2-5; a possible D gene is TRBD2 (5 bases). Looked up from germline, CDR1 is MNHEY and CDR2 is SVGAGI. The CDR3 consists of 17 residues. This CDR3 reads CASSHSLPGKSAETQYF. DNA of the CDR3: TGTGCCAGCAGTCACTCGCTCCCGGGGAAGTCGGCAGAGACCCAGTACTTC.

Notes on this clonotype: A junction end diverges from the germline sequence, so it may reflect a read error. V is TRBV5-1 and J is TRBJ1-6; TRBD1 matches 8 bases. Germline loops: CDR1 SGHRS, CDR2 YFSETQ. This CDR3 contains 14 residues. Here the CDR3 reads CASSLVGQDSPPHF. The CDR3 nucleotides read TGTGCCAGCAGCTTAGTGGGACAGGATTCCCCCCCCCACTTT.

This clonotype has ten or more counts. The chain uses TRBV24-1 and TRBJ2-7; either TRBD1 or TRBD2 may fit D (5 bases each). There are 15 residues in the CDR3. Germline CDR1 reads KGHDR; CDR2 reads SFDVKD. Deletions cut 5 bases from V and 5 bases from J, with 18 bases between. DNA of the CDR3: TGTGCCACCAGTGTTTCGGGGCAGGGTGGTGACGAGCAGTACTTC. This translates into CATSVSGQGGDEQYF.